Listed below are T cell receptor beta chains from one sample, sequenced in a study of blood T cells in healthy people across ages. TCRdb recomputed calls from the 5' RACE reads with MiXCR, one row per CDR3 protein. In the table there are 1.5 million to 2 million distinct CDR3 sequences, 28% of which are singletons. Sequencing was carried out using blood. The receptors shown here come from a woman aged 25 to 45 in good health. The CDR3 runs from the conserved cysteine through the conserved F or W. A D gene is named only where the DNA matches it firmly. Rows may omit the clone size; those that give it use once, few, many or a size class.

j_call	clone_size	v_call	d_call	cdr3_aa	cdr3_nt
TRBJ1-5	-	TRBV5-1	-	CASSSGTRGQPQHF	TGCGCCAGCAGCTCCGGGACGCGAGGACAGCCCCAGCATTTT
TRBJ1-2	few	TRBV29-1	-	CSVEAQGKGGNYGYTF	TGCAGCGTTGAGGCCCAGGGAAAAGGGGGAAACTATGGCTACACCTTC
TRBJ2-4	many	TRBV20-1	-	CSAREMRDPLYIQYF	TGCAGTGCTAGAGAGATGAGGGACCCTCTGTACATTCAGTACTTC
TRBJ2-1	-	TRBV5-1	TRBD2	CASTILAGGKDEQFF	TGCGCCAGCACCATACTAGCGGGGGGGAAGGATGAGCAGTTCTTC
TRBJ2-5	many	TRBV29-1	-	CSVESDSSWTQYF	TGCAGCGTTGAATCGGACAGCTCCTGGACCCAGTACTTC
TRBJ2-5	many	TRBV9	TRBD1	CASSVGTGYQETQYF	TGTGCCAGCAGCGTAGGGACAGGCTATCAAGAGACCCAGTACTTC
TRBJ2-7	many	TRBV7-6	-	CASSLTGEENEQYF	TGTGCCAGCAGCTTGACGGGAGAGGAGAACGAGCAGTACTTC
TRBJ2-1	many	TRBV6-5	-	CASRTDLADEQFF	TGTGCCAGCAGGACGGACTTAGCGGATGAGCAGTTCTTC
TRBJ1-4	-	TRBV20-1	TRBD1	CSAKGQAEKLFF	TGCAGTGCTAAGGGACAGGCAGAAAAACTGTTTTTT
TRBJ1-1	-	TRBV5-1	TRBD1	CASSPMAGTGEVAFF	TGCGCCAGCAGCCCAATGGCCGGGACAGGGGAGGTAGCTTTCTTT
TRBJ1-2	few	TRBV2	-	CASTAGESAGYTF	TGTGCCAGCACGGCTGGGGAATCGGCAGGCTACACCTTC
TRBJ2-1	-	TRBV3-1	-	CASSPDPSGQFF	TGTGCCAGCAGCCCAGATCCCTCGGGGCAGTTCTTC
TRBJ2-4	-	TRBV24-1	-	CATSDLSSRHGLAKNIQYF	TGTGCCACCAGTGATTTAAGTTCCCGACACGGATTAGCCAAAAACATTCAGTACTTC
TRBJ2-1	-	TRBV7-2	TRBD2	CASSNQIAGVSEQFF	TGTGCCAGCAGCAACCAGATAGCGGGAGTCTCCGAGCAGTTCTTC
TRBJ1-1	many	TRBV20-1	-	CSARGSWDTEAFF	TGCAGTGCTAGAGGGTCGTGGGACACTGAAGCTTTCTTT
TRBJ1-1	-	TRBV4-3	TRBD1	CASSQGPGQGEAFF	TGCGCCAGCAGCCAAGGGCCGGGACAGGGAGAAGCTTTCTTT
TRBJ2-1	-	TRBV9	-	CASSPGGTSGYNEQFF	TGTGCCAGCAGCCCAGGGGGAACTAGCGGATACAATGAGCAGTTCTTC
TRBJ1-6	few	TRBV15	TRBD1	CATSARDSHSPLHF	TGTGCCACCAGCGCCCGGGACAGTCATTCACCCCTCCACTTT
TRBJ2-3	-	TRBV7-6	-	CASSFARAQSTDTQYF	TGTGCCAGCAGCTTCGCGCGGGCGCAAAGCACAGATACGCAGTATTTT
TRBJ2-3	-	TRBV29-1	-	CSVRPVDTQYF	TGCAGCGTTCGACCGGTGGATACGCAGTATTTT
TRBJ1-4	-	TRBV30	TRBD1	CAWRLGQRKEKLFF	TGTGCCTGGAGGTTGGGACAGAGGAAAGAAAAACTGTTTTTT
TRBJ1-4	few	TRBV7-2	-	CASSLNSQPLFF	TGTGCCAGCAGCTTAAACAGTCAGCCGCTGTTTTTT